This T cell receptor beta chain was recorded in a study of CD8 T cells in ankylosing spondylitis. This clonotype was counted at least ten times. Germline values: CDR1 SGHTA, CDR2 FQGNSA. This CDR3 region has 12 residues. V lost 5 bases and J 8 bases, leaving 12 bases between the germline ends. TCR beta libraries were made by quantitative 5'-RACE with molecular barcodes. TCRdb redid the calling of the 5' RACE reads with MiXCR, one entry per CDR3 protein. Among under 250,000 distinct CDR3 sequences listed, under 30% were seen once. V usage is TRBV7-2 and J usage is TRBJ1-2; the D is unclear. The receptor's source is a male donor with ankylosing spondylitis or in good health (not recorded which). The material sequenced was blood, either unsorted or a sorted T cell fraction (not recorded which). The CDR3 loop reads CASSHRPGGYTF. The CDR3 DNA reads TGTGCCAGCAGCCACCGCCCGGGGGGCTACACCTTC. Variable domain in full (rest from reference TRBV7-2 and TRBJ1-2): GAGVSQSPSNKVTEKGKDVELRCDPISGHTALYWYRQSLGQGLEFLIYFQGNSAPDKSGLPSDRFSAERTGGSVSTLTIQRTQQEDSAVYLCASSHRPGGYTFGSGTRLTVV.